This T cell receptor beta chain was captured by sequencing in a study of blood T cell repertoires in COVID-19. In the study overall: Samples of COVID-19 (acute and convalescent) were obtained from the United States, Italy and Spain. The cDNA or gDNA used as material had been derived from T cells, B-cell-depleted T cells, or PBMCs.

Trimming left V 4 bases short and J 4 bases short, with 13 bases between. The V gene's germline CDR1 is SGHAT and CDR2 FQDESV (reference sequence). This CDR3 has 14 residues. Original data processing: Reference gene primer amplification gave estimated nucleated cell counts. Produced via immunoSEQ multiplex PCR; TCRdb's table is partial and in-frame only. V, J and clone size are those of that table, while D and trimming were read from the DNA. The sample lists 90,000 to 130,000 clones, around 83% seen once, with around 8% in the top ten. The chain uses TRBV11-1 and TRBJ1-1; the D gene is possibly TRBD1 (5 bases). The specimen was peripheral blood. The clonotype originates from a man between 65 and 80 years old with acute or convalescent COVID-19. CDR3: CASSSQAVGTEAFF. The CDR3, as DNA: TGTGCCAGCAGCTCACAGGCCGTGGGCACTGAAGCTTTCTTT.